The T cell receptor beta chain described here comes from a study of shared clonotypes between healthy human individuals. Study-level points and caveats: Tissues were not sampled, only blood, and their repertoires likely differ. Generally, naive subsets came out with larger estimated richness than memory subsets.

The assay used deep level. Source study methods: Junction-only sequences without quality scores were provided by ImmunoSEQ, so filtering was different. Here immunoSEQ multiplex PCR was the method, and the copy in TCRdb shows in-frame clones only, minus some. V and J calls plus clone size are reproduced from that table; the DNA served to infer D and trimming. Of under 1,100,000 clones listed, more than 75% are singletons. This clone has just a few counts. Its matching antigen is unknown. Looked up from germline, CDR1 is SGHDN and CDR2 is FVKESK. J gave up 6 bases and V 4 bases, and 7 bases lay outside the gene matches. The CDR3 is 15 residues long.

Sequenced input: memory CD4+ T cells from PBMCs. Documented subset: CD45RA-negative fraction. V gene TRBV14 combines with J gene TRBJ2-2; TRBD1 matches 8 bases. The TCR originated in a man younger than 35 in good health. Some clones in this sample may be carry-over from other donors' samples. CDR3 sequence reads: CASSLQQGVAGELFF. CDR3 DNA: TGTGCCAGCAGCCTCCAACAGGGGGTGGCCGGGGAGCTGTTTTTT.